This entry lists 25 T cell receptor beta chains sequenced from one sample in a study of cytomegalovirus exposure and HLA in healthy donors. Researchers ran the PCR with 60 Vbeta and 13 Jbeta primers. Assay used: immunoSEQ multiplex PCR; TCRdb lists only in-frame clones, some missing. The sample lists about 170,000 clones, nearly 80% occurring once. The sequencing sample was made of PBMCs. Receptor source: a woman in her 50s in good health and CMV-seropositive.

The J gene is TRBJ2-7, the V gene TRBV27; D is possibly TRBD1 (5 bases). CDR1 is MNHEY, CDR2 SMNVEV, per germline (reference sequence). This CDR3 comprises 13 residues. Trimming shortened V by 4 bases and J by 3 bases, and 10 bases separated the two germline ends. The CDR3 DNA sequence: TGTGCCAGCAGTTCCTTAGGGGTCTACGAGCAGTACTTC. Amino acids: CASSSLGVYEQYF.

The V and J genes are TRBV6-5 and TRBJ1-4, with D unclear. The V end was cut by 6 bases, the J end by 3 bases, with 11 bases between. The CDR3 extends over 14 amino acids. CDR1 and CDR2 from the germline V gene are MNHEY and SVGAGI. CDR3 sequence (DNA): TGTGCCAGCAGCTCCGAGGGAGCTAATGAAAAACTGTTTTTT. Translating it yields CASSSEGANEKLFF.

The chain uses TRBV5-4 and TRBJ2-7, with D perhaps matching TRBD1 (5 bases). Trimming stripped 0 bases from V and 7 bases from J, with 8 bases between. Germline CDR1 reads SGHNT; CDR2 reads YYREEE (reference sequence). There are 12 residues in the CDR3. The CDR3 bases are TGTGCCAGCAGCTTGGATAGGGGAGAGCAGTACTTC. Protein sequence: CASSLDRGEQYF. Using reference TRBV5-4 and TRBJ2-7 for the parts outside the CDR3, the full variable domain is ETGVTQSPTHLIKTRGQQVTLRCSSQSGHNTVSWYQQALGQGPQFIFQYYREEENGRGNFPPRFSGLQFPNYSSELNVNALELDDSALYLCASSLDRGEQYFGPGTRLTVT.

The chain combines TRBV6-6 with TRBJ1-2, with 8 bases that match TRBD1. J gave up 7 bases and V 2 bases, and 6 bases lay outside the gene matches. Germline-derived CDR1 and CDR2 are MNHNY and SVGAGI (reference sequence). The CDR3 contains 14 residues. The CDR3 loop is CASSYTGQGGGYTF. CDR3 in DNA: TGTGCCAGCAGTTACACAGGACAGGGTGGTGGCTACACCTTC.

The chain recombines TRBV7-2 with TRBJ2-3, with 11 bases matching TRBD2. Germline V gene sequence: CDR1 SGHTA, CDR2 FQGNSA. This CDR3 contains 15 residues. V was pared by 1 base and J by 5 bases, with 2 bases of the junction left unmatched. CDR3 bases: TGTGCCAGCAGCTTAGTCCTAGCGGGAGGAGATACGCAGTATTTT. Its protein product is CASSLVLAGGDTQYF.

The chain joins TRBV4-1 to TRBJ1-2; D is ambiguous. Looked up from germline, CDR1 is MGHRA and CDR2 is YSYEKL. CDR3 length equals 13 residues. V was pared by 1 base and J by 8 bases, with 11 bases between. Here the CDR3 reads CASSQADLRGYTF. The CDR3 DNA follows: TGCGCCAGCAGCCAAGCGGACTTACGGGGCTACACCTTC.

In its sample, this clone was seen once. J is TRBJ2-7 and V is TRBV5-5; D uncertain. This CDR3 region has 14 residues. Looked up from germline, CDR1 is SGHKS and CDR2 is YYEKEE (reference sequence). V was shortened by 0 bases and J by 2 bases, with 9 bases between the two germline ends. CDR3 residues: CASSLGVSTYEQYF. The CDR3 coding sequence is TGTGCCAGCAGCTTGGGAGTTTCGACCTACGAGCAGTACTTC. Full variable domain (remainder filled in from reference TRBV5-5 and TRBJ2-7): DAGVTQSPTHLIKTRGQQVTLRCSPISGHKSVSWYQQVLGQGPQFIFQYYEKEERGRGNFPDRFSARQFPNYSSELNVNALLLGDSALYLCASSLGVSTYEQYFGPGTRLTVT.

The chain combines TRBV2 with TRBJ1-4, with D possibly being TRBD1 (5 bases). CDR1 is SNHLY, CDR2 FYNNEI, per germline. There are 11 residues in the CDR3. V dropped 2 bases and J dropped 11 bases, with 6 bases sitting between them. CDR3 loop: CASSERGKLFF. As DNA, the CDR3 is TGTGCCAGCAGTGAACGGGGGAAACTGTTTTTT.

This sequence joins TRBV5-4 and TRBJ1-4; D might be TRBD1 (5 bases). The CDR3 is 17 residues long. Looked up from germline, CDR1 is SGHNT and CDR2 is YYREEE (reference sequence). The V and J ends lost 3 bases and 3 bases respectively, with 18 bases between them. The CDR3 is CASSSRPQGVANEKLFF. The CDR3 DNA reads TGTGCCAGCAGCTCCCGACCGCAGGGTGTCGCTAATGAAAAACTGTTTTTT.

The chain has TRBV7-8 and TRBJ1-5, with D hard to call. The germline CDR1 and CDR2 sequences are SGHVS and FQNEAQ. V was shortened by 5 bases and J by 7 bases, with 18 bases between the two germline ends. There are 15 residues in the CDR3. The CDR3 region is CASSGTVASDQPQHF. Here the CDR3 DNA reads TGTGCCAGCAGCGGTACGGTAGCCAGCGACCAGCCCCAGCATTTT.

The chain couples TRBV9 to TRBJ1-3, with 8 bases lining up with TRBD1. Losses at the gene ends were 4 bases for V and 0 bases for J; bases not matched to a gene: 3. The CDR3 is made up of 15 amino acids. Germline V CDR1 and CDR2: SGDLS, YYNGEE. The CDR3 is CASSTGTGSGNTIYF. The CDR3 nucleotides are TGTGCCAGCAGCACCGGGACAGGCTCTGGAAACACCATATATTTT.

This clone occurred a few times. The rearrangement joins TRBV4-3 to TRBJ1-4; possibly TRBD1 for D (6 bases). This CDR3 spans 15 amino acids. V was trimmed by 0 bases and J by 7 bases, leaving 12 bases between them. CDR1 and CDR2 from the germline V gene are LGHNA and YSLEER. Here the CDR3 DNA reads TGCGCCAGCAGCCAAGATACAGGGCGTTCTGAAAAACTGTTTTTT. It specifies CASSQDTGRSEKLFF.

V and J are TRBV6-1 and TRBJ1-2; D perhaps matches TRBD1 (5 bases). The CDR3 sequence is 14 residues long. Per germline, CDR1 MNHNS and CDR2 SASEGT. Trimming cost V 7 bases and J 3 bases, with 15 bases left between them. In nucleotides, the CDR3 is TGTGCCAGCACCCCGGGGGTCTCTGACTATGGCTACACCTTC. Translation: CASTPGVSDYGYTF.

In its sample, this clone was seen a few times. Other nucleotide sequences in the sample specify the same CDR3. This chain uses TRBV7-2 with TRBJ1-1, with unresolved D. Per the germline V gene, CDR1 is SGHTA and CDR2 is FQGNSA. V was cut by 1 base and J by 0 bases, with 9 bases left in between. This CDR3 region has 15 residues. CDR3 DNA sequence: TGTGCCAGCAGCTTAGGGTCCGGGATGAACACTGAAGCTTTCTTT. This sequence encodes CASSLGSGMNTEAFF.

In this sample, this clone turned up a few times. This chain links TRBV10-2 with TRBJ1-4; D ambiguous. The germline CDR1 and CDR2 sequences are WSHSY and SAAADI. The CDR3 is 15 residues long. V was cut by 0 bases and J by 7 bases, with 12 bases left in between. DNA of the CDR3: TGCGCCAGCAGTGAGTCGGCCCAGCGCGGTGAAAAACTGTTTTTT. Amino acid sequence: CASSESAQRGEKLFF.

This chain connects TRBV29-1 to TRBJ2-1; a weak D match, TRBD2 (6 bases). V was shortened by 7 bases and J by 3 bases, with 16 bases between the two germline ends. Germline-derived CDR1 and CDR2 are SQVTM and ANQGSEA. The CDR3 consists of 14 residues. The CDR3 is CSARLARIYNEQFF. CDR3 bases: TGCAGCGCACGCCTAGCGAGGATCTACAATGAGCAGTTCTTC.

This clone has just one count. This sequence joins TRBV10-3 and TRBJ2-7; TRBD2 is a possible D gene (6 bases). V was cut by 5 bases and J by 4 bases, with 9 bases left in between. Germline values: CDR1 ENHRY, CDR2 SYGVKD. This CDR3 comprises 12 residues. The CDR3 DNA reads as TGTGCCATCAGTCAGGGACTGTACGAGCAGTACTTC. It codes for CAISQGLYEQYF.

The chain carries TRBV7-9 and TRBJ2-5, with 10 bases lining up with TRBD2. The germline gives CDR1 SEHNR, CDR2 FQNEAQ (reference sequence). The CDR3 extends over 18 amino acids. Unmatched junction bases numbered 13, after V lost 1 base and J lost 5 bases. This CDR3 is CASSLDPPSGGSGETQYF. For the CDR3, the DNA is TGTGCCAGCAGCTTAGATCCTCCTAGCGGGGGTTCTGGGGAGACCCAGTACTTC.

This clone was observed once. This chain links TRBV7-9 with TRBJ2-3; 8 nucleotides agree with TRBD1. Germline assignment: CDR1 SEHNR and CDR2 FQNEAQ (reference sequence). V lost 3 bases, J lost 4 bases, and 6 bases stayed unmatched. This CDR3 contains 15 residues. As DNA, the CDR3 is TGTGCCAGCAGCTTCGCAGGGGGCAGTTCAGATACGCAGTATTTT. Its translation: CASSFAGGSSDTQYF.

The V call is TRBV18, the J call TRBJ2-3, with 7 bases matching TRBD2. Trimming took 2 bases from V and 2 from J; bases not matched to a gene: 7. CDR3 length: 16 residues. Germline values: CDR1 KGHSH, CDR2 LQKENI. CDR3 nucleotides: TGTGCCAGCTCACCAAACCGACTAGCAGTCACAGATACGCAGTATTTT. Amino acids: CASSPNRLAVTDTQYF. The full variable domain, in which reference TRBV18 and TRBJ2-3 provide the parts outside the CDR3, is NAGVMQNPRHLVRRRGQEARLRCSPMKGHSHVYWYRQLPEEGLKFMVYLQKENIIDESGMPKERFSAEFPKEGPSILRIQQVVRGDSAAYFCASSPNRLAVTDTQYFGPGTRLTVL.

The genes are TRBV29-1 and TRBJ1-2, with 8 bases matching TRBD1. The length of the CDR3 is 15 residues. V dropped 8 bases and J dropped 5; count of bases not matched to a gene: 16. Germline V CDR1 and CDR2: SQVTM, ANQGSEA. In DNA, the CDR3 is TGCAGCCCCGAGGACAGGGCCATCCTCCTTTATGGCTACACCTTC. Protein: CSPEDRAILLYGYTF.

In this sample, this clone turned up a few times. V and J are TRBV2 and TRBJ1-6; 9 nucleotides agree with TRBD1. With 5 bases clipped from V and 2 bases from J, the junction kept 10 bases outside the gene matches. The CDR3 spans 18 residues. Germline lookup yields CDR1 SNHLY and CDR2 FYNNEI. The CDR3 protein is CASSMPGGQGAYNSPLHF. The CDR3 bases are TGTGCCAGCAGTATGCCCGGGGGACAGGGCGCCTATAATTCACCCCTCCACTTT.

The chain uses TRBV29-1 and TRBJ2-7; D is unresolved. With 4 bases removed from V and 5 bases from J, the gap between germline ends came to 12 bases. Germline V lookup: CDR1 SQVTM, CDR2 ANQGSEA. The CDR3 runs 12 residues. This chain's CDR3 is CSVVHSNHEQYF. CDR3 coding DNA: TGCAGCGTTGTCCATAGCAACCACGAGCAGTACTTC.

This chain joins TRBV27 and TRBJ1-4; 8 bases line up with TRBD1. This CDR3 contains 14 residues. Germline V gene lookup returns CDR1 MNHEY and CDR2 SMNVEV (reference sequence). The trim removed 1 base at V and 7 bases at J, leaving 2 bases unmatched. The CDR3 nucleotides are TGTGCCAGCAGTTTATTCGACAGGGGTGAAAAACTGTTTTTT. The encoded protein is CASSLFDRGEKLFF.

CDR3 loop: CASSPTGAFEAFF. DNA of the CDR3: TGTGCCAGCTCACCTACAGGAGCTTTTGAAGCTTTCTTT. The V gene is TRBV18, the J gene TRBJ1-1; weak D call: TRBD1 (5 bases). V was clipped by 3 bases and J by 7 bases, with 12 bases between them. The CDR3 is made up of 13 amino acids. Looked up from germline, CDR1 is KGHSH and CDR2 is LQKENI.